This record concerns one TCR beta chain sequence. This clonotype was observed a handful of times. The antigen it recognizes is unknown. The sample holds no much larger clone one base away, and base qualities are not on file. Ficoll-Paque density gradient centrifugation was used to isolate PBMCs. The data stem from a study of T-cell memory formation after mild COVID-19 (dated by TCRdb to the early 2020s). Background on the whole study: TCR sequence clusters from the two donors were found to be largely donor specific. Longitudinal TCRalpha and TCRbeta repertoire sequencing tracked T-cell clones expanding and contracting after mild COVID-19 in a couple of donors. Two young, previously healthy adult volunteers made up the cohort, one male and one female. Results and caveats for the whole study, not just this receptor: Contracting CD4+ clones were found mainly in CM and EM memory subsets, while CD8+ clones were enriched in EMRA. SARS-CoV-2 specificity was not confirmed for the second-wave clones peaking on day 37. The study included only a couple of mild cases, and larger cohorts that include severe cases with pre-infection samples were judged to be necessary. Balanced CD4/CD8 phenotypes were observed for clones contracting from day 15 to 85, whereas a bias towards CD4+ was observed for a second wave of clones expanding from day 15 to 37. Some responding clones were detected in pre-infection memory, which suggested that pre-existing cross-reactive memory T cells had joined the SARS-CoV-2 response.

Sequencing used an Illumina NovaSeq 6000. TCRalpha and TCRbeta cDNA libraries were constructed by 5'RACE with constant-segment primers, with sample barcodes and unique molecular identifiers being introduced. RNA was extracted from every sample with Trizol reagent. Libraries were amplified in two PCR steps, with a second sample barcode and Illumina TruSeq adapters added in the second step. Sequencing of libraries was performed on an Illumina NovaSeq with 2 x 150 bp paired-end reads. On the study's bioinformatics: The reads were demultiplexed and collapsed into UMI-guided consensus sequences using migec v1.2.7. Using mixcr v2.1.11, UMI consensuses were aligned to TRA and TRB V and J templates and then assembled into clonotypes. A clonotype was counted as expanded or contracted only when both edgeR and NoisET called the clonotype significant, with the noise models trained on biological replicates. For edgeR calls, the cutoffs were a false discovery rate-adjusted p below 0.01 and a log2 fold-change threshold of 1. PCA with hierarchical clustering of max-normalized trajectories of the 1000 most abundant clonotypes was used as exploratory dynamics analysis. Each responding clone was given a CD4 or CD8 phenotype based on the CD4+ and CD8+ repertoires, which had been sequenced separately. The public reads were run again by TCRdb, first through fastp at Q25 and then through MiXCR, and only productive beta chains were kept. Rows are unified per CDR3 protein, each entry keeping the most common DNA and genes. The V and J calls, along with clone size, are taken from TCRdb and not from the paper's own processing. This sample gives fewer than 350,000 distinct CDR3 sequences in total; approximately 7.6% of them show up just once. The leading ten clones occupy around a fifth of the sample.

Taken from the germline V gene, the CDR1 and CDR2 loops are SGHVS and FQNEAQ. V lost 5 bases and J lost 0 bases; the stretch between them is 9 bases long. The CDR3 sequence holds 14 residues, the cysteine and phenylalanine included. The retained sequence is limited to the CDR3, 42 bases, with the frame set at the first base. The sequence came from a man aged 18 to 30 who had mild COVID-19 (a few samples of this study predate the infection). The sample titles of this study are shuffled in the database, so cell type and time point are left out; the donor was told from shared clones. The chain was built from TRBV7-8 and TRBJ2-3, with the D gene uncertain. The sample consisted of PBMCs or a T cell subset sorted from them (not recorded which). This receptor carries the CDR3 CASSAWSSTDTQYF. The DNA sequence reads TGTGCCAGCAGCGCCTGGTCTAGCACAGATACGCAGTATTTT.